The clone carrying this T cell receptor beta chain was found a few times. The sample originates from a study of CD8 T cells in ankylosing spondylitis. MiXCR, run by TCRdb on the 5' RACE reads, gives a single entry per CDR3 protein. The sample has about 140,000 distinct CDR3 sequences; approximately 9.2% are singletons. V lost 2 bases and J lost 6, with 12 bases in between. Germline V gene lookup returns CDR1 MNHEY and CDR2 SVGAGI. The length of the CDR3 is 14 residues. The V call is TRBV6-5, the J call TRBJ2-3; possibly TRBD1 for D (5 bases). Sequencing was done on a sample of synovial fluid, either unsorted or a sorted T cell fraction (not recorded which). This receptor was identified in a male donor with ankylosing spondylitis. The CDR3 loop is CASSYRGFDDTQYF. The CDR3 bases are TGTGCCAGCAGTTACAGGGGTTTCGACGATACGCAGTATTTT.